This TCR beta chain was sequenced during a study of blood T cells in healthy people across ages. Study findings and constraints: Donor CMV status was unknown, possibly confounding expanded clonotype changes.

The CDR3 has 16 amino acids. V dropped 8 bases and J dropped 4 bases, with 23 bases sitting between them. Germline-derived CDR1 and CDR2 are MNHNS and SASEGT. A second PCR of 7 to 11 cycles used a sample-barcoded 5' primer and a J-beta primer mix. TCRdb itself ran the 5' RACE reads through MiXCR, one entry per CDR3 protein. Among more than 1.4 million distinct CDR3 sequences listed, 42% were seen once. This clonotype was recorded only once. The antigen is unknown. Each sample used at least 7 million PBMCs. The chain is built from TRBV6-1 and TRBJ1-1; TRBD1 might be the D (5 bases). The sample taken for sequencing was blood. The clonotype originates from a woman under 30 in good health. CDR3 protein: CASGGSGSNPSTEAFF. DNA for the CDR3: TGTGCCAGCGGGGGGTCAGGGAGTAACCCGAGCACTGAAGCTTTCTTT.